This section outlines one TCR beta chain sequence together with its context. Its antigen is currently unknown. This CDR3 region has 15 residues. The germline V gene has CDR1 KGHSH and CDR2 LQKENI. V lost 3 bases and J 1 base, leaving 10 bases between the germline ends. This sample was taken from a study of early stage breast cancer tumors. Study context: Each sample averaged approximately 9.6-fold read coverage. Findings of the study overall: In about 90% of the 16 patients, blood comparison separated tumor from normal breast.

Repertoires were generated with immunoSEQ multiplex PCR, while TCRdb's copy carries only in-frame clones and drops some. The table shows 50,000 to 65,000 clones, with about 83% occurring only once. Sequencing used blood. This chain uses TRBV18 with TRBJ1-3, with D maybe TRBD1 (6 bases). The source of this sequence is a person aged 25 to 39 with breast cancer. The DNA of the CDR3 is TGTGCCAGCTCACCTCTGGACAGTTCTGGAAACACCATATATTTT. It translates to CASSPLDSSGNTIYF.